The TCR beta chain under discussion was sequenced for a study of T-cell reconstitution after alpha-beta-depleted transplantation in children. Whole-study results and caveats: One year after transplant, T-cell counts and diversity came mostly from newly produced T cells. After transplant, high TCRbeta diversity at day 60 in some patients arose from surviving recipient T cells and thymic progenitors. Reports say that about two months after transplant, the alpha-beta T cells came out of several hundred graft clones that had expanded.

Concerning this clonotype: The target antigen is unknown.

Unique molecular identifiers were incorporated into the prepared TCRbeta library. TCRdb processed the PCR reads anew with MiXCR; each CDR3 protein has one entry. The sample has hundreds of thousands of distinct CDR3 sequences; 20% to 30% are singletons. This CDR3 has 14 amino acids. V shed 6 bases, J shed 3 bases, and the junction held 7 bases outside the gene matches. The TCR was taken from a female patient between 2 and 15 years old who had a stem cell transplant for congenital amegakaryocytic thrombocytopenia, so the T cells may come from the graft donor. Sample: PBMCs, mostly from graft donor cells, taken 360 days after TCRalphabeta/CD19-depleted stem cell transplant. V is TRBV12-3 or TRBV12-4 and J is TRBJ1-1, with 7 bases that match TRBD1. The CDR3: CASRTEQGYTEAFF. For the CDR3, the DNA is TGTGCCAGCAGGACCGAACAGGGGTACACTGAAGCTTTCTTT.